This T cell receptor (beta chain) was sequenced during a study of post-analysis software for immune sequencing data. Study as a whole: Secondary progressive, relapsing-remitting and progressive-relapsing multiple sclerosis were among the included disease courses. Broader study findings: Those with multiple sclerosis, the patient group, showed significantly lower normalized Chao1 diversity than controls. Patients showed TRBV5-6, TRBV5-1 and TRBV20-1 among 4 or 5 TRBV segments more frequent than in controls. Batch-matched samples strongly co-clustered by F measure.

Tagging with unique molecular identifiers was a feature of the TCR beta cDNA libraries. Input populations of 1 to 10 million T cells gave rise to 500,000 to 600,000 cDNA molecules. TCRdb processed the PCR reads anew with MiXCR; each CDR3 protein has one entry. The sample includes under 900,000 distinct CDR3 sequences, about 50% of them seen just once. The CDR3 runs to 14 residues. The ends were cut back, 8 bases at V and 1 base at J, with 14 bases in the middle. This clonotype has just a few counts. Antigen specificity is unknown. This chain connects TRBV12-3 or TRBV12-4 to TRBJ1-1; tentative D call: TRBD1 (6 bases). Sequencing was carried out using blood. The sequence was obtained from a girl aged 5-17 years with multiple sclerosis. The CDR3 sequence: CASRTRGGNTEAFF. As DNA, the CDR3 is TGTGCCAGCCGAACCAGGGGCGGGAACACTGAAGCTTTCTTT.